This TCR beta chain emerged from a study of blood T cell repertoires in COVID-19. Study background: Sources were T cells, B-cell-depleted T cells, or PBMCs; the material itself was cDNA or gDNA.

V gave up 5 bases and J gave up 7 bases; unmatched junction bases: 10. CDR3 length: 15 amino acids. The germline gives CDR1 SGHAT, CDR2 FQNNGV. Original processing methods: Amplifying reference gene primers gave estimates of nucleated cell counts. The method was immunoSEQ multiplex PCR; TCRdb's version includes in-frame clones alone and lacks a portion of them. V and J calls and clone size are as listed in that table; D and trimming were resolved from the DNA. The sample shows around 300,000 clones, 80% to 90% of them seen only once. This receptor was identified in a woman between 65 and 79 years old with acute or convalescent COVID-19. What was sequenced was peripheral blood. V gene TRBV11-2 combines with J gene TRBJ2-3; 9 bases are shared with TRBD2. The CDR3 DNA follows: TGTGCCAGCAGCCCGGGCGCGGGGGGGCGATATACGCAGTATTTT. As protein: CASSPGAGGRYTQYF.